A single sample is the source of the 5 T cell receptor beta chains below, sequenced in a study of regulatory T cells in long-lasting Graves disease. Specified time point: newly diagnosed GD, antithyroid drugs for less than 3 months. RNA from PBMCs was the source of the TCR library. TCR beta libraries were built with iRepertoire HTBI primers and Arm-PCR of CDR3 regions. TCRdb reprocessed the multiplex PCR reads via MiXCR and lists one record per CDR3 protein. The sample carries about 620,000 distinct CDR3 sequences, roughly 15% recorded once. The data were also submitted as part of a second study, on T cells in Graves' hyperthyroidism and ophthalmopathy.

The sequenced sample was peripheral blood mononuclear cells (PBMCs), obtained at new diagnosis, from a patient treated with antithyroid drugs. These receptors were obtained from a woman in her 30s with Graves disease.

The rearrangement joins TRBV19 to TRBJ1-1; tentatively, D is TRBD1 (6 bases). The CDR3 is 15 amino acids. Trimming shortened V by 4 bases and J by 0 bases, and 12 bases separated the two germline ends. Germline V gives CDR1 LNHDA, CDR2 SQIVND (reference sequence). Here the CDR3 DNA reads TGTGCCAGTAGTACAATAGGGGGTCTGAACACTGAAGCTTTCTTT. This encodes CASSTIGGLNTEAFF.

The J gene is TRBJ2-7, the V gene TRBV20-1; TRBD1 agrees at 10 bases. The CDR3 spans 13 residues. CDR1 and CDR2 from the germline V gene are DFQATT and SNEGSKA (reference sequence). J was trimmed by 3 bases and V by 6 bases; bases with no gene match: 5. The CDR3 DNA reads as TGCAGTGCGGCACGGGACAGGGGCTACGAGCAGTACTTC. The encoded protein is CSAARDRGYEQYF.

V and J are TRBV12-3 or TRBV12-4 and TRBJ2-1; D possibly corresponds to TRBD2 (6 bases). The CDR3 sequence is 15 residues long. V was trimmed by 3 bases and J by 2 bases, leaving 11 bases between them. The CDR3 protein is CASSFRRLAYNEQFF. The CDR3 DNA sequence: TGTGCCAGCAGTTTCAGGAGACTAGCCTACAATGAGCAGTTCTTC.

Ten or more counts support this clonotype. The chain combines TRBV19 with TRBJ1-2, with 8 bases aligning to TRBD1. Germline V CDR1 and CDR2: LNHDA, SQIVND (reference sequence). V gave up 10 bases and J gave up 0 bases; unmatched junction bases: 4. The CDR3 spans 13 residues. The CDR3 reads CAISDRANYGYTF. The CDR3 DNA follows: TGTGCCATCTCGGACAGGGCTAACTATGGCTACACCTTC.

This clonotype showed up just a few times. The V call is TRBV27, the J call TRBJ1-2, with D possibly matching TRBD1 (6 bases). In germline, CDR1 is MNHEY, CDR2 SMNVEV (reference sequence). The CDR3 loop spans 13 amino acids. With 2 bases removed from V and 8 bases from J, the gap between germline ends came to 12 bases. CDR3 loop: CASSLGHREGYTF. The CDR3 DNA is TGTGCCAGCAGTTTAGGCCACAGGGAGGGCTACACCTTC.